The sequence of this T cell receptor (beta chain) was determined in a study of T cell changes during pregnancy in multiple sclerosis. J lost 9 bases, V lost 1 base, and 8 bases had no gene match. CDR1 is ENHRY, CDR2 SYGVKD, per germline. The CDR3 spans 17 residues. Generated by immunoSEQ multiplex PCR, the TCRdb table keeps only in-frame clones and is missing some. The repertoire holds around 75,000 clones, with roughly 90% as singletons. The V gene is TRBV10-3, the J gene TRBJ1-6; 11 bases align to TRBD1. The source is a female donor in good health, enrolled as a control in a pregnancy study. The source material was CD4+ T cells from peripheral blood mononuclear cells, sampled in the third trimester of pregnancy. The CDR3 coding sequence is TGTGCCATCAGTGAGTTTTCGGGACAGGGGGTAGGTTCACCCCTCCACTTT. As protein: CAISEFSGQGVGSPLHF.